This T cell receptor beta chain was documented in a study of blood T cells in healthy people across ages. The germline gives CDR1 DFQATT, CDR2 SNEGSKA (reference sequence). V was cut by 0 bases and J by 2 bases, with 14 bases left in between. There are 15 residues in the CDR3. Notes on the study in general: For the donors, CMV status was unknown and possibly confounded expanded clonotype changes.

A J-beta primer mix and a sample-barcoded 5' primer were used in a second PCR of roughly 7 to 12 cycles. TCRdb independently ran MiXCR on the 5' RACE reads; one entry per CDR3 protein. Here the sample spans 500,000 to 600,000 distinct CDR3 sequences, roughly 28% being singletons. Notes on this clonotype: Its antigen is not known.

Peripheral blood from each donor was collected in a volume of 8 to 10 milliliters. The receptor was isolated from a woman in her seventies in good health. This chain joins TRBV20-1 and TRBJ2-7, with D perhaps being TRBD1 or TRBD2 (5 bases each). What was sequenced was blood. The chain's CDR3 is CSARDPGTGTYEQYF. CDR3 DNA: TGCAGTGCTAGAGATCCTGGGACGGGAACCTACGAGCAGTACTTC.